The 5 T cell receptor beta chains reported below all come from one sample, sequenced in a study of human T cells and chemical hapten exposure. Each CDR3 protein is one row after TCRdb ran MiXCR on the RACE reads. The top ten hold roughly 1.2% of the sample, which has approximately 260,000 distinct CDR3 sequences, about 7.7% seen once. The time point: pre-sensitization, week 0. Treatment described: therapeutic diphenylcyclopropenone sensitization with weekly scalp DPC. The input for sequencing was whole blood, taken in connection with sensitization to the hapten diphenylcyclopropenone (DPC). Source of these receptors: a man aged 18 to 30 with alopecia areata. Some clones in this sample may be carry-over from other donors' samples.

This clonotype has more than one count but fewer than ten. The V call is TRBV4-1, the J call TRBJ1-5; 10 bases map to TRBD1. Germline-derived CDR1 and CDR2 are MGHRA and YSYEKL. Trimming removed 0 bases from V and 4 bases from J; junction bases left unmatched: 6. The CDR3 covers 17 residues. The CDR3 loop reads CASSQDRRQGANQPQHF. The DNA for the CDR3 is TGCGCCAGCAGCCAAGACCGGAGACAGGGGGCAAATCAGCCCCAGCATTTT.

This clonotype was recorded many times. This chain connects TRBV12-3 or TRBV12-4 to TRBJ2-1; TRBD2 matches at 12 bases. There are 17 residues in the CDR3. V trimming: 6 bases; J trimming: 9 bases; junction bases outside the gene matches: 15. This CDR3 reads CASSVRGLAGGRFEQFF. The DNA of the CDR3 is TGTGCCAGCAGCGTCCGCGGCCTAGCGGGGGGGCGGTTTGAGCAGTTCTTC.

This clonotype was observed a few times. This chain uses TRBV7-2 with TRBJ2-3; no firm D call. The germline V gene encodes CDR1 SGHTA and CDR2 FQGNSA. This CDR3 region has 13 residues. Trimming removed 1 base from V and 2 bases from J, with 4 bases in between. The CDR3, as DNA: TGTGCCAGCAGCTTAGAGATCACAGATACGCAGTATTTT. It codes for CASSLEITDTQYF. The variable domain in full, with the rest retrieved from reference TRBV7-2 and TRBJ2-3, is GAGVSQSPSNKVTEKGKDVELRCDPISGHTALYWYRQSLGQGLEFLIYFQGNSAPDKSGLPSDRFSAERTGGSVSTLTIQRTQQEDSAVYLCASSLEITDTQYFGPGTRLTVL.

Regarding this clonotype: Compared with germline, one end of the junction differs, possibly owing to a read error. The genes are TRBV5-1 and TRBJ2-3; D uncertain. CDR3 length: 12 amino acids. Germline V CDR1 and CDR2: SGHRS, YFSETQ. CDR3 residues: CASSSTTYTQYF. CDR3 in DNA: TGCGCCAGCAGCTCGACCACATATACGCAGTATTTT.

The CDR3 here is CASSGGRTSYNEQFF. The CDR3 coding sequence is TGCGCCAGCAGCGGGGGACGGACCTCCTACAATGAGCAGTTCTTC. The rearrangement joins TRBV5-1 to TRBJ2-1; D possibly matches TRBD1 or TRBD2 (5 bases each). V lost 4 bases to trimming and J lost 0 bases, with 11 bases between them. CDR1 is SGHRS and CDR2 is YFSETQ in the germline V gene. This CDR3 region has 15 residues.